This is a list of T cell receptor beta chains from one sample in a study of cytomegalovirus exposure and HLA in healthy donors. The protocol was immunoSEQ multiplex PCR, while the TCRdb copy is restricted to in-frame clones and leaves out a portion. The sample yields 120,000 to 150,000 clones, about 70% seen once. The sample taken for sequencing was PBMCs. These TCRs come from a man aged 55 to 70 in good health and CMV-seronegative. Both conserved end residues are part of each CDR3. The D gene is left open where the match is weak. Size values are once, few and many counts, or a class for expanded clones, and some rows have none.

>TRBV29-1|once|TRBJ2-1|.
CSVVLQSLATYNEQFF
TGCAGCGTTGTACTTCAGTCCCTAGCGACCTACAATGAGCAGTTCTTC
>TRBV6-5|few|TRBJ1-3|.
CASSYSRASSGNTIYF
TGTGCCAGCAGTTACTCGAGGGCGAGCTCTGGAAACACCATATATTTT
>TRBV5-1|.|TRBJ1-2|TRBD1
CASSEFGQGKHYTF
TGCGCCAGCAGCGAATTCGGACAGGGCAAGCACTACACCTTC
>TRBV27|few|TRBJ2-1|TRBD2
CASSFGLAGEQFF
TGTGCCAGCAGTTTTGGACTAGCTGGCGAGCAGTTCTTC
>TRBV7-9|.|TRBJ2-5|TRBD2
CASSSQSSGQETQYF
TGTGCCAGCAGCTCCCAGTCTAGCGGCCAAGAGACCCAGTACTTC
>TRBV10-1|.|TRBJ2-1|TRBD2
CASRTPVRESRRPYNEQFF
TGCGCCAGCAGAACCCCAGTGCGGGAGTCGCGCCGGCCCTACAATGAGCAGTTCTTC
>TRBV5-6|.|TRBJ2-6|TRBD1
CASSSITGAGANVLTF
TGTGCCAGCAGCTCGATCACAGGGGCTGGGGCCAACGTCCTGACTTTC
>TRBV7-9|.|TRBJ2-3|.
CASSLGGGYQYF
TGTGCCAGCAGCTTAGGAGGGGGATATCAGTATTTT
>TRBV19|.|TRBJ1-1|.
CASSIDRGIEAFF
TGTGCCAGTAGTATAGATCGGGGGATAGAAGCTTTCTTT
>TRBV5-1|.|TRBJ2-1|TRBD1
CASSLAPRTGDNEQFF
TGCGCCAGCAGCTTGGCCCCCCGGACAGGGGACAATGAGCAGTTCTTC
>TRBV5-1|.|TRBJ2-1|TRBD2
CASSLAGTSGGNEQFF
TGCGCCAGCAGCTTGGCCGGGACTAGCGGGGGCAATGAGCAGTTCTTC
>TRBV5-1|few|TRBJ2-7|.
CASSRAGTISYEQYF
TGCGCCAGCAGCCGGGCGGGGACGATATCCTACGAGCAGTACTTC
>TRBV9|few|TRBJ2-7|TRBD2
CASSVLAGHYEQYF
TGTGCCAGCAGCGTACTAGCGGGACACTACGAGCAGTACTTC
>TRBV5-1|.|TRBJ1-1|TRBD1
CASSQETGGQTEAFF
TGCGCCAGCAGCCAGGAGACAGGGGGACAGACTGAAGCTTTCTTT
>TRBV27|.|TRBJ1-2|.
CASSFQGAGDGYTF
TGTGCCAGCAGTTTCCAAGGGGCAGGAGATGGCTACACCTTC
>TRBV28|.|TRBJ1-1|TRBD1
CASRRMGQAGTEAFF
TGTGCCAGCAGGAGAATGGGACAGGCAGGCACTGAAGCTTTCTTT
>TRBV25-1|.|TRBJ2-1|TRBD2
CASSDPTSGSLNEQFF
TGTGCCAGCAGTGATCCGACTAGCGGGAGCCTGAATGAGCAGTTCTTC
>TRBV27|.|TRBJ2-3|.
CASSKTPADTQYF
TGTGCCAGCAGTAAAACCCCGGCAGATACGCAGTATTTT
>TRBV10-2|.|TRBJ2-7|.
CASSASDQSSYEQYF
TGCGCCAGCAGCGCTAGTGACCAGAGCTCCTACGAGCAGTACTTC
>TRBV7-6|.|TRBJ2-3|.
CASSLEPTDTQYF
TGTGCCAGCAGCTTAGAGCCCACAGATACGCAGTATTTT
>TRBV5-1|.|TRBJ1-1|.
CASSLFPGQNTEAFF
TGCGCCAGCAGCTTATTCCCGGGACAGAACACTGAAGCTTTCTTT
>TRBV5-1|few|TRBJ1-1|.
CASSLALGGQSAFF
TGCGCCAGCAGCTTGGCCCTGGGGGGGCAAAGTGCTTTCTTT
>TRBV11-1|.|TRBJ2-7|.
CASSLRVSGPNYEQYF
TGTGCCAGCAGCTTACGTGTTTCGGGTCCCAACTACGAGCAGTACTTC
>TRBV19|few|TRBJ1-1|.
CASSIDHSGEAFF
TGTGCCAGTAGTATAGATCACAGCGGTGAAGCTTTCTTT
>TRBV6-1|.|TRBJ1-2|.
CASRAREPYGYTF
TGTGCCAGCAGGGCCAGGGAACCCTATGGCTACACCTTC
>TRBV5-4|.|TRBJ2-3|TRBD1
CASSLSQGSDTQYF
TGTGCCAGCAGCTTGTCACAGGGGTCAGATACGCAGTATTTT
>TRBV16|.|TRBJ1-2|.
CASSQRGVGVLWDYTF
TGTGCCAGCAGCCAGCGCGGGGTGGGAGTTCTATGGGACTACACCTTC
>TRBV28|.|TRBJ2-7|TRBD1
CASKGTGIYEQYF
TGTGCTAGCAAAGGGACAGGAATCTACGAGCAGTACTTC
>TRBV5-1|.|TRBJ2-7|TRBD2
CASSLQREGLRWEQYF
TGCGCCAGCAGCTTGCAGCGGGAGGGCCTTAGGTGGGAGCAGTACTTC
>TRBV2|few|TRBJ1-5|.
CASSEGGRRSNQPQHF
TGTGCCAGCAGTGAAGGGGGCCGTAGGAGCAATCAGCCCCAGCATTTT
>TRBV5-1|.|TRBJ2-6|.
CASSLTGPSGANVLTF
TGCGCCAGCAGCCTAACAGGACCCTCTGGGGCCAACGTCCTGACTTTC
>TRBV9|.|TRBJ2-1|TRBD2
CASSPVPGLAGRGNEQFF
TGTGCCAGCAGCCCCGTACCCGGGCTAGCGGGGAGAGGCAATGAGCAGTTCTTC
>TRBV4-1|.|TRBJ1-3|TRBD1
CASSLGTELSGNTIYF
TGCGCCAGCAGCCTCGGGACAGAATTATCTGGAAACACCATATATTTT
>TRBV27|once|TRBJ2-3|TRBD1
CASKGTGETDTQYF
TGTGCCAGCAAGGGAACAGGGGAGACAGATACGCAGTATTTT
>TRBV30|few|TRBJ2-1|TRBD1
CAWSPGTGNQNEQFF
TGTGCCTGGAGCCCCGGGACAGGGAATCAGAATGAGCAGTTCTTC
>TRBV5-4|once|TRBJ2-7|.
CASSRQPDSYEQYF
TGTGCCAGCAGCCGACAGCCAGACTCCTACGAGCAGTACTTC
>TRBV11-2|.|TRBJ2-2|TRBD2
CASSLRLAGVGGELFF
TGTGCCAGCAGCCTACGACTAGCGGGAGTGGGCGGGGAGCTGTTTTTT
>TRBV5-1|.|TRBJ2-2|TRBD2
CASNLMASGNTGELFF
TGCGCCAGCAACCTAATGGCTAGCGGAAACACCGGGGAGCTGTTTTTT
>TRBV6-4|.|TRBJ2-1|.
CASSALTSPFYNEQFF
TGTGCCAGCAGTGCCCTGACTAGTCCCTTTTACAATGAGCAGTTCTTC
>TRBV5-1|once|TRBJ1-4|.
CASSLNSLNEKLFF
TGCGCCAGCAGCTTAAACAGCCTAAATGAAAAACTGTTTTTT
>TRBV7-8|.|TRBJ2-1|.
CASSLLWRPSSYNEQFF
TGTGCCAGCAGCTTATTATGGAGGCCGAGCTCCTACAATGAGCAGTTCTTC
>TRBV19|.|TRBJ1-4|.
CASTLGALANEKLFF
TGTGCCAGTACGCTGGGGGCCCTGGCTAATGAAAAACTGTTTTTT
>TRBV19|few|TRBJ1-5|.
CASKAPRGSNQPQHF
TGTGCCAGTAAGGCCCCACGGGGTAGCAATCAGCCCCAGCATTTT
>TRBV7-8|few|TRBJ2-1|.
CASSRDPNEQFF
TGTGCCAGCAGCCGGGATCCTAATGAGCAGTTCTTC
>TRBV5-1|.|TRBJ2-7|TRBD1
CASSPTGNSYEQYF
TGCGCCAGCAGCCCGACAGGGAACTCCTACGAGCAGTACTTC
>TRBV27|.|TRBJ2-4|.
CASGRAAAGAKNIQYF
TGTGCCAGCGGACGGGCTGCCGCGGGAGCCAAAAACATTCAGTACTTC
>TRBV30|.|TRBJ2-2|TRBD2
CAWRFGRAVGGELFF
TGTGCCTGGAGATTCGGGAGGGCCGTTGGCGGGGAGCTGTTTTTT
>TRBV28|.|TRBJ2-5|TRBD2
CASGRLAPYQETQYF
TGTGCCAGCGGGCGACTAGCGCCGTACCAAGAGACCCAGTACTTC
>TRBV7-2|.|TRBJ2-7|.
CASTGRERPYEQYF
TGTGCCAGCACCGGAAGGGAGCGCCCCTACGAGCAGTACTTC